Below, 29 T cell receptor beta chains from the same sample are listed, as sequenced in a study of blood T cell repertoires in COVID-19. Sequenced by immunoSEQ multiplex PCR; TCRdb stores in-frame clones only, minus some. In the table there are about 500,000 clones, roughly 91% of which are singletons. Sequencing input: peripheral blood. These receptors all come from a woman aged 50 to 60 with COVID-19, enrolled during active disease.

The V gene is TRBV30, the J gene TRBJ2-1, with 9 bases lining up with TRBD2. Germline-derived CDR1 and CDR2 are GTSNPN and SVGIG (reference sequence). There are 15 residues in the CDR3. Trimming took 0 bases from V and 10 from J; bases not matched to a gene: 10. The CDR3 loop reads CAWSVAGGQSWEQFF. The CDR3, as DNA: TGTGCCTGGAGTGTCGCGGGGGGGCAAAGTTGGGAGCAGTTCTTC.

The genes are TRBV6-1 and TRBJ1-4, with 9 bases identical to TRBD1. The germline V gene encodes CDR1 MNHNS and CDR2 SASEGT. This CDR3 contains 13 residues. Losses at the gene ends were 10 bases for V and 8 bases for J; bases not matched to a gene: 8. In DNA, the CDR3 is TGTGCCACTGTCGACAGGGGGGACGAAAAACTGTTTTTT. Residues: CATVDRGDEKLFF.

The chain has TRBV27 and TRBJ2-1; TRBD2 aligns across 8 bases. CDR3 length: 17 amino acids. V lost 7 bases, J lost 4 bases, and 15 bases stayed unmatched. Per germline, CDR1 MNHEY and CDR2 SMNVEV (reference sequence). The CDR3 DNA reads TGTGCCAGCATCGGGAGGGCGGGCCAAAGATTTTACAATGAGCAGTTCTTC. It specifies CASIGRAGQRFYNEQFF.

The chain employs TRBV11-3 and TRBJ2-1; the match to TRBD2 covers 10 bases. CDR3 length: 15 amino acids. V shed 5 bases, J shed 4 bases, and the junction held 5 bases outside the gene matches. Germline CDR1 and CDR2: SGHNT and YENEEA. The CDR3 coding sequence is TGTGCCAGCAGCCGGACTAGCGGACCTTACAATGAGCAGTTCTTC. Protein: CASSRTSGPYNEQFF.

V gene TRBV9 combines with J gene TRBJ2-7, with 9 nucleotides matching TRBD2. Germline CDR1 and CDR2: SGDLS and YYNGEE. J was trimmed by 5 bases and V by 0 bases; bases with no gene match: 6. This CDR3 region has 15 residues. The CDR3 region has the DNA TGTGCCAGCAGCGTAGCTCCTAGCGGGGTCCACGAGCAGTACTTC. It encodes CASSVAPSGVHEQYF.

This chain joins TRBV7-7 and TRBJ2-3; D may be TRBD2 (6 bases). The germline V gene encodes CDR1 SSHAT and CDR2 FNYEAQ (reference sequence). The CDR3 runs to 12 residues. V lost 4 bases and J lost 5, with 7 bases in between. The CDR3 loop reads CASSSGGDTQYF. CDR3 nucleotide sequence: TGTGCCAGCAGCTCCGGGGGAGATACGCAGTATTTT.

The chain links TRBV2 to TRBJ2-1, with D hard to call. Trimming took off 4 bases at V and 5 bases at J, with 6 bases between the two ends. The CDR3 is 12 residues long. Germline V gene sequence: CDR1 SNHLY, CDR2 FYNNEI. The CDR3 DNA sequence: TGTGCCAGCAGTGTAGAAGACAATGAGCAGTTCTTC. The encoded protein is CASSVEDNEQFF.

This clone came up a few times. The chain recombines TRBV19 with TRBJ1-1; possibly TRBD1 for D (5 bases). The CDR3 covers 13 residues. Germline assignment: CDR1 LNHDA and CDR2 SQIVND (reference sequence). V was trimmed by 4 bases and J by 4 bases, leaving 10 bases between them. Here the CDR3 reads CASSKGGTTEAFF. CDR3 nucleotides: TGTGCCAGTAGTAAGGGCGGGACCACTGAAGCTTTCTTT.

The CDR3 nucleotides are TGTGCCAGCAGCCTACCTCTAGCGGGGAACTATGGCTACACCTTC. Protein sequence: CASSLPLAGNYGYTF. The chain joins TRBV11-2 to TRBJ1-2; no firm D call. V lost 5 bases, J lost 2 bases, and 15 bases lay in between. This CDR3 has 15 amino acids. Germline V lookup: CDR1 SGHAT, CDR2 FQNNGV.

This clone was recorded once. This chain uses TRBV2 with TRBJ2-6, with D hard to call. Germline CDR1 reads SNHLY; CDR2 reads FYNNEI. The CDR3 length is 15 residues. V was clipped by 0 bases and J by 4 bases, with 7 bases between them. In nucleotides, the CDR3 is TGTGCCAGCAGTGAAGCCCAATCCGGGGCCAACGTCCTGACTTTC. It translates to CASSEAQSGANVLTF.

This chain joins TRBV19 and TRBJ1-1; D unclear. Trimming stripped 6 bases from V and 1 base from J, with 6 bases between. This CDR3 contains 12 residues. Germline V lookup: CDR1 LNHDA, CDR2 SQIVND (reference sequence). This CDR3 is CASRAGNTEAFF. CDR3 in DNA: TGTGCCAGTAGAGCAGGGAACACTGAAGCTTTCTTT.

The chain is built from TRBV5-1 and TRBJ2-1, with 7 bases matching TRBD2. The CDR3 extends over 13 amino acids. J gave up 8 bases and V 3 bases, and 5 bases lay outside the gene matches. The germline V gene has CDR1 SGHRS and CDR2 YFSETQ. The CDR3 reads CASSWERGHEQFF. The DNA of the CDR3 is TGCGCCAGCAGCTGGGAGCGGGGCCATGAGCAGTTCTTC.

The rearrangement links TRBV28 to TRBJ1-3, with D maybe TRBD1 (6 bases). The CDR3 loop spans 14 amino acids. V lost 2 bases and J 4 bases, leaving 9 bases between the germline ends. Germline V gene data show CDR1 as MDHEN and CDR2 as SYDVKM. CDR3 DNA sequence: TGTGCCAGCAGTTTAGGGACAACCGGAAACACCATATATTTT. Its protein is CASSLGTTGNTIYF.

This chain joins TRBV30 and TRBJ1-2, with 7 bases lining up with TRBD1. CDR1 is GTSNPN and CDR2 is SVGIG in the germline V gene (reference sequence). The trim removed 8 bases at V and 3 bases at J, leaving 18 bases unmatched. This CDR3 region has 16 residues. CDR3 sequence: CATQGQELVAYYGYTF. The DNA of the CDR3 is TGTGCCACACAGGGGCAGGAACTCGTAGCGTACTATGGCTACACCTTC.

The J gene is TRBJ2-7, the V gene TRBV4-1; 7 positions agree with TRBD1. V dropped 6 bases and J dropped 1; count of bases not matched to a gene: 9. The CDR3 sequence is 15 residues long. Germline V lookup: CDR1 MGHRA, CDR2 YSYEKL. Here the CDR3 DNA reads TGCGCCAGCAGACGGACCGGGACAGCTTCCTACGAGCAGTACTTC. Its protein product is CASRRTGTASYEQYF.

CDR3 residues: CASSGQGPPNTEAFF. The CDR3 DNA sequence: TGTGCCAGCAGCGGACAGGGGCCGCCTAACACTGAAGCTTTCTTT. The chain recombines TRBV2 with TRBJ1-1; 9 bases match TRBD1. The ends lost 6 bases at V and 2 bases at J; junction bases unmatched: 7. CDR3 length: 15 amino acids. From germline, CDR1 is SNHLY and CDR2 FYNNEI. Using reference TRBV2 and TRBJ1-1 for the parts outside the CDR3, the full variable domain is EPEVTQTPSHQVTQMGQEVILRCVPISNHLYFYWYRQILGQKVEFLVSFYNNEISEKSEIFDDQFSVERPDGSNFTLKIRSTKLEDSAMYFCASSGQGPPNTEAFFGQGTRLTVV.

The chain couples TRBV5-8 to TRBJ1-5; a weak D match, TRBD1 (6 bases). V lost 5 bases, J lost 8 bases, and 14 bases lay in between. Per germline, CDR1 SGHTS and CDR2 YDEGEE. This CDR3 is built from 13 residues. CDR3 nucleotides: TGTGCCAGCAGTTGGACAGCCCTCGAGCCCCAGCATTTT. It encodes CASSWTALEPQHF.

The chain couples TRBV5-4 to TRBJ2-6, with 8 nucleotides matching TRBD1. The CDR3 extends over 17 amino acids. V was clipped by 3 bases and J by 1 base; unmatched bases: 6. Germline assignment: CDR1 SGHNT and CDR2 YYREEE (reference sequence). The CDR3 nucleotides read TGTGCCAGCAGCTCAGGGGGCGGTAGTTCTGGGGCCAACGTCCTGACTTTC. It yields the protein CASSSGGGSSGANVLTF.

The chain couples TRBV30 to TRBJ2-7; 11 nucleotides line up with TRBD2. The CDR3 contains 14 residues. Looked up from germline, CDR1 is GTSNPN and CDR2 is SVGIG (reference sequence). The V and J ends lost 2 bases and 1 base, in that order; junction bases with no gene match: 1. The chain's CDR3 is CAWSLAGGSYEQYF. The CDR3 coding sequence is TGTGCCTGGAGTTTAGCGGGGGGGTCCTACGAGCAGTACTTC.

The V call is TRBV19, the J call TRBJ2-2; D remains unclear. V shed 6 bases and J shed 6 bases, with 23 bases lying between them. Germline CDR1 LNHDA, CDR2 SQIVND (reference sequence). The CDR3 spans 17 residues. The CDR3, as DNA: TGTGCCAGTAGGCAAAATTCCCCTCTGCAGTCTTCCGGGGAGCTGTTTTTT. This sequence encodes CASRQNSPLQSSGELFF. The full variable domain, in which reference TRBV19 and TRBJ2-2 provide the parts outside the CDR3, is DGGITQSPKYLFRKEGQNVTLSCEQNLNHDAMYWYRQDPGQGLRLIYYSQIVNDFQKGDIAEGYSVSREKKESFPLTVTSAQKNPTAFYLCASRQNSPLQSSGELFFGEGSRLTVL.

This clone was counted between two and nine times. V is TRBV29-1 and J is TRBJ1-1; TRBD1 aligns across 9 bases. The CDR3 length is 14 residues. Germline CDR1 reads SQVTM; CDR2 reads ANQGSEA. The V gene end was trimmed by 7 bases and the J gene end by 2 bases; junction bases not matched to a gene: 8. The CDR3 nucleotides read TGCAGCGGCTACAGGGGGCGCGATAACACTGAAGCTTTCTTT. It encodes CSGYRGRDNTEAFF. Based on the CDR3 plus reference TRBV29-1 and TRBJ1-1, the full variable domain is SAVISQKPSRDICQRGTSLTIQCQVDSQVTMMFWYRQQPGQSLTLIATANQGSEATYESGFVIDKFPISRPNLTFSTLTVSNMSPEDSSIYLCSGYRGRDNTEAFFGQGTRLTVV.

This chain uses TRBV6-5 with TRBJ1-3; D unresolved. The germline gives CDR1 MNHEY, CDR2 SVGAGI. This CDR3 has 12 residues. The germline V and J ends were trimmed by 10 bases and 1 base, with 8 bases remaining between them. CDR3 nucleotide sequence: TGTGCCACCCGGGGTTCTGGAAACACCATATATTTT. It translates to CATRGSGNTIYF.

V is TRBV19 and J is TRBJ1-2, with 8 bases identical to TRBD1. This CDR3 is built from 15 residues. Germline CDR1 reads LNHDA; CDR2 reads SQIVND (reference sequence). With V trimmed by 2 bases and J by 3 bases, 5 bases remained unmatched. The chain's CDR3 is CASSIKTGVDYGYTF. CDR3 coding DNA: TGTGCCAGTAGTATAAAGACAGGGGTAGACTATGGCTACACCTTC.

The chain combines TRBV29-1 with TRBJ2-3, with D possibly matching TRBD1 (5 bases). The length of the CDR3 is 16 residues. CDR1 SQVTM and CDR2 ANQGSEA come from the germline V gene. Trimming took off 6 bases at V and 0 bases at J, with 19 bases between the two ends. The CDR3 sequence is CSVQSTDSPSTDTQYF. The CDR3 nucleotides read TGCAGCGTCCAAAGTACTGACAGCCCTAGCACAGATACGCAGTATTTT.

This chain connects TRBV30 to TRBJ2-7; 8 bases match TRBD1. The V gene's germline CDR1 is GTSNPN and CDR2 SVGIG (reference sequence). The CDR3 runs to 12 residues. J lost 6 bases, V lost 3 bases, and 4 bases had no gene match. The CDR3 region is CAWRRQGSEQYF. The CDR3 region has the DNA TGTGCCTGGAGGAGACAGGGGAGCGAGCAGTACTTC.

This chain joins TRBV11-2 and TRBJ1-1; D is undetermined. Germline V CDR1 and CDR2: SGHAT, FQNNGV. Trimming took 5 bases from V and 2 from J, leaving 15 bases between them. The CDR3 is 15 residues long. The CDR3 DNA reads as TGTGCCAGCAGCCCCCAGTGGACGGGAAACACTGAAGCTTTCTTT. Protein product: CASSPQWTGNTEAFF. Variable domain in full (rest from reference TRBV11-2 and TRBJ1-1): EAGVAQSPRYKIIEKRQSVAFWCNPISGHATLYWYQQILGQGPKLLIQFQNNGVVDDSQLPKDRFSAERLKGVDSTLKIQPAKLEDSAVYLCASSPQWTGNTEAFFGQGTRLTVV.

The CDR3 here is CASSSGTGGGYEQYF. CDR3 DNA: TGTGCCAGTAGTTCCGGGACAGGGGGTGGCTACGAGCAGTACTTC. J is TRBJ2-7 and V is TRBV19; TRBD1 agrees at 11 bases. The CDR3 is 15 residues long. The V and J ends lost 5 bases and 3 bases, in that order; junction bases with no gene match: 6. Germline V CDR1 and CDR2: LNHDA, SQIVND (reference sequence).

The chain uses TRBV7-8 and TRBJ1-6, with TRBD1 as a possible D gene (6 bases). The CDR3 covers 15 residues. Deletions cut 3 bases from V and 5 bases from J, with 11 bases between. Germline V gives CDR1 SGHVS, CDR2 FQNEAQ. Here the CDR3 DNA reads TGTGCCAGCAGCTTTGAGGGACAAGATAATTCACCCCTCCACTTT. This translates into CASSFEGQDNSPLHF. Full variable domain (outside the CDR3, taken from reference TRBV7-8 and TRBJ1-6): GAGVSQSPRYKVAKRGQDVALRCDPISGHVSLFWYQQALGQGPEFLTYFQNEAQLDKSGLPSDRFFAERPEGSVSTLKIQRTQQEDSAVYLCASSFEGQDNSPLHFGNGTRLTVT.

This clone appeared a few times. V and J are TRBV11-2 and TRBJ2-3, with 7 nucleotides matching TRBD2. V dropped 2 bases and J dropped 2; count of bases not matched to a gene: 4. CDR1 and CDR2 (germline): SGHAT, FQNNGV. The CDR3 sequence is 15 residues long. CDR3 DNA sequence: TGTGCCAGCAGCTTAAGAGCGGGGACCACAGATACGCAGTATTTT. Translated: CASSLRAGTTDTQYF.